This TCR beta chain derives from a study of T cell responses to AZD1222 COVID-19 vaccine. Study observations and caveats: Among spike-specific TCRs, nearly half reportedly target unmutated variant regions. Spike-specific TCR breadth and depth grew following two AZD1222 doses. There were mostly white British donors and more females than males, and clonal diversity was possibly underestimated.

The CDR3 has 17 amino acids. CDR1 is MNHEY, CDR2 SVGEGT, per germline. Trimming left V 4 bases short and J 0 bases short, with 13 bases between. Assay used: immunoSEQ multiplex PCR; TCRdb lists only in-frame clones, some missing. The table includes 140,000 or so clones, 88% detected once. Details on this clone: Its antigen is not known.

The sample consisted of peripheral blood, taken 28 days after the second AZD1222 dose. This rearrangement joins TRBV6-2 or TRBV6-3 to TRBJ2-6; tentative D call: TRBD2 (6 bases). The source is an adult who received the AZD1222 COVID-19 vaccine. The CDR3 region has the DNA TGTGCCAGCAGTTCGCGATCCGGGGGCTCTGGGGCCAACGTCCTGACTTTC. It codes for CASSSRSGGSGANVLTF.